This passage covers 9 T cell receptor beta chains from one sample sequenced in a study of cytomegalovirus exposure and HLA in healthy donors. The PCR had 60 Vbeta and 13 Jbeta primers. The repertoire was sequenced with immunoSEQ multiplex PCR; TCRdb's copy has only in-frame clones and lacks some. The sample yields about 130,000 clones, approximately 80% seen once. Sequenced material: PBMCs. The receptors here all came from a boy aged 2-15 years in good health and CMV-seronegative.

Only one count was recorded for this clone. The V and J genes are TRBV7-3 and TRBJ2-4; 11 positions agree with TRBD1. Germline CDR1 SGHTA, CDR2 FQGTGA. Unmatched junction bases numbered 3, after V lost 5 bases and J lost 6 bases. The CDR3 is 14 residues long. CDR3 bases: TGTGCCAGCAGCCCCGGGACAGGGGGAAACATTCAGTACTTC. This sequence encodes CASSPGTGGNIQYF.

This clone came up once. J is TRBJ1-4 and V is TRBV6-1; 9 bases map to TRBD1. Germline trimming cut 0 bases from V and 5 bases from J; bases unmatched to any gene: 1. CDR1 and CDR2 (germline): MNHNS, SASEGT. The CDR3 is 15 residues long. This CDR3 reads CASSEAGTGNEKLFF. DNA for the CDR3: TGTGCCAGCAGTGAAGCCGGGACAGGGAATGAAAAACTGTTTTTT.

V is TRBV7-9 and J is TRBJ1-3, with 9 bases aligning to TRBD1. Germline values: CDR1 SEHNR, CDR2 FQNEAQ (reference sequence). This CDR3 comprises 18 residues. The V gene end was trimmed by 2 bases and the J gene end by 8 bases; junction bases not matched to a gene: 16. The CDR3 protein is CASSLIATLTQGADTIYF. For the CDR3, the DNA is TGTGCCAGCAGCTTAATAGCGACCCTAACACAGGGGGCAGACACCATATATTTT.

This clone was detected only a few times. V gene TRBV6-1 combines with J gene TRBJ1-3, with 7 bases aligning to TRBD1. CDR1 is MNHNS and CDR2 is SASEGT in the germline V gene. Trimming removed 6 bases from V and 4 bases from J; junction bases left unmatched: 6. The CDR3 is 14 amino acids. This CDR3 is CASRYTGEGNTIYF. Here the CDR3 DNA reads TGTGCCAGCAGATATACAGGGGAGGGAAACACCATATATTTT.

This clone was seen once. The genes are TRBV6-6 and TRBJ1-5, with D perhaps matching TRBD1 (5 bases). Germline values: CDR1 MNHNY, CDR2 SVGAGI (reference sequence). The CDR3 is made up of 15 amino acids. The germline V and J ends were trimmed by 7 bases and 9 bases, with 22 bases remaining between them. CDR3: CASTQQGSLGAPQHF. DNA of the CDR3: TGTGCCAGCACCCAGCAGGGCTCCCTGGGTGCGCCCCAGCATTTT.

The chain employs TRBV27 and TRBJ1-4; 7 nucleotides line up with TRBD1. The CDR3 is made up of 14 amino acids. V shed 5 bases, J shed 8 bases, and the junction held 8 bases outside the gene matches. Germline V CDR1 and CDR2: MNHEY, SMNVEV (reference sequence). The DNA for the CDR3 is TGTGCCAGCAGTGGAGGGGGCGCCTGGGAAAAACTGTTTTTT. Translating gives CASSGGGAWEKLFF. Looking up the rest from reference TRBV27 and TRBJ1-4 gives the full variable domain: EAQVTQNPRYLITVTGKKLTVTCSQNMNHEYMSWYRQDPGLGLRQIYYSMNVEVTDKGDVPEGYKVSRKEKRNFPLILESPSPNQTSLYFCASSGGGAWEKLFFGSGTQLSVL.

This chain uses TRBV10-3 with TRBJ2-3, with D tentatively TRBD1 (7 bases). The ends were cut back, 3 bases at V and 3 bases at J, with 22 bases in the middle. The CDR3 loop spans 18 amino acids. Germline V gene lookup returns CDR1 ENHRY and CDR2 SYGVKD. The CDR3, as DNA: TGTGCCATCAGTGATCGGATCTTACAGGGGAGGCGTACAGATACGCAGTATTTT. This sequence encodes CAISDRILQGRRTDTQYF.

V is TRBV2 and J is TRBJ1-5; TRBD1 matches 8 bases. This CDR3 has 15 amino acids. Germline V gene sequence: CDR1 SNHLY, CDR2 FYNNEI. The J segment lost 2 bases and the V segment lost 6 bases, leaving 6 bases of the junction unmatched. The DNA for the CDR3 is TGTGCCAGCAGGGATGACAGGGGCGGCAATCAGCCCCAGCATTTT. Translated: CASRDDRGGNQPQHF.

The chain links TRBV15 to TRBJ1-4; 9 nucleotides line up with TRBD1. J was trimmed by 4 bases and V by 4 bases; bases with no gene match: 1. CDR1 is LNHNV, CDR2 YYDKDF, per germline (reference sequence). There are 14 residues in the CDR3. The CDR3 sequence: CATSTTGGNEKLFF. The CDR3 nucleotides are TGTGCCACCAGCACGACAGGGGGTAATGAAAAACTGTTTTTT.